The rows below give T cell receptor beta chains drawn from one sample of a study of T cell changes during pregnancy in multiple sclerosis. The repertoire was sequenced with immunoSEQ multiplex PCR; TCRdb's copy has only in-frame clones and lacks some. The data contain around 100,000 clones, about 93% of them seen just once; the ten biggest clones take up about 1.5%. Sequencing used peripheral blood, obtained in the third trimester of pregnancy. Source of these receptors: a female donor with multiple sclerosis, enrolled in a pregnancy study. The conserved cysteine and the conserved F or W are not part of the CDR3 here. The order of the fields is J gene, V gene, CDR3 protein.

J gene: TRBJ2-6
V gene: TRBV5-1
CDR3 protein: ASSLRRPSGANVLT

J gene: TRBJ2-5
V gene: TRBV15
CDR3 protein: ATSPRGGLVGSETQY

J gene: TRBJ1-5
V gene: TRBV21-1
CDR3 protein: ASSKVGGDRGLHQPQH

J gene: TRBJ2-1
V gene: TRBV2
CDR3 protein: ASVWGQGVYNEQF

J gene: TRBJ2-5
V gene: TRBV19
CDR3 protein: ASSIGWSGGPIY

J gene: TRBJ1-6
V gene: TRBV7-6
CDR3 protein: ASSLSSSSYNSPLH

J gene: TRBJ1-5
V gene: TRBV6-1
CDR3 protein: ASRWTGGDDQPQH

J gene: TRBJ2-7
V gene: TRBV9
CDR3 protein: ASSVTSVSYEQY

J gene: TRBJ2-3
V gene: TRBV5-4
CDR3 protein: ASSWDRYTDTQY

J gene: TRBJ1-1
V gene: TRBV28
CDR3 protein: ASSGQGALNTEAF

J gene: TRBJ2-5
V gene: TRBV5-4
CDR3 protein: ASSPRTSGLQETQY

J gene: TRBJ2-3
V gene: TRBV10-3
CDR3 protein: AASGGPTDTQY

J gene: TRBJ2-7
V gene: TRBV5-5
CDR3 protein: ASSWDRGPYEQY

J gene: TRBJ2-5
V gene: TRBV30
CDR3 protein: AWSPQPQETQY

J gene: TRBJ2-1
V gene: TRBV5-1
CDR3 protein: ASSGGGGVNEQF

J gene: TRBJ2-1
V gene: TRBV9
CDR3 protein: ASSGGVTNEQF

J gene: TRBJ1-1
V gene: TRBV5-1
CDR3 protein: ASSLEVQGMNTEAF

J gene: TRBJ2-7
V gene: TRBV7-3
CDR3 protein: ASSFGIAGSYEQY

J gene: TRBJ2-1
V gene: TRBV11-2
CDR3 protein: ASSLSPTYNEQF

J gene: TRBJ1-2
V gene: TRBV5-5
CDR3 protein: ASSSRAGGIDGYT

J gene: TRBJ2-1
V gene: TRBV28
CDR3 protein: ASSLQVLNNEQF

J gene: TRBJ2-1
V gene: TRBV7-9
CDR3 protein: ASSLDGGNKQF

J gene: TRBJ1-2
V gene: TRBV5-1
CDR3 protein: ASSPPTGDGYT

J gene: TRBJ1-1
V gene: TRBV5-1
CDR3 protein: ASSLGWGDTEAF

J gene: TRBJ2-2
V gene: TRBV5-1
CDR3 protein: ASSADWSGGGELF

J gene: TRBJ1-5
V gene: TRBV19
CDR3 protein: ASSTDNYSNQPQH

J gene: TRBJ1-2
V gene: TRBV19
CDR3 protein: ASSIAQGRDGYT

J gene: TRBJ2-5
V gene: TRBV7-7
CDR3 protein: ASSTNRAGRSQY

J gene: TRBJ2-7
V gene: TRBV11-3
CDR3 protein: ASSLVGTGVYEQY

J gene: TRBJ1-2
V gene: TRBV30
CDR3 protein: AWNTRGSYGYT

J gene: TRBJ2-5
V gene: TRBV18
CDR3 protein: ASSPPVLPGETQY

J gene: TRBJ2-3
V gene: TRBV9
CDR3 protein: ASSAEAGITYTQY

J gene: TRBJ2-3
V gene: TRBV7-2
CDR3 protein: ASSLAQASGTDTQY

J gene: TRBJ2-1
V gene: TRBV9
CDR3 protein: ASSVGDSGTYNEQF

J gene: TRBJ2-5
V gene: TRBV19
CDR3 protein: ASGREGAGETQY

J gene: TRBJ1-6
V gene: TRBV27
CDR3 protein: ASRLDNSPLH

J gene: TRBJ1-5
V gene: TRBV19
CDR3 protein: ASSISSGNNQPQH